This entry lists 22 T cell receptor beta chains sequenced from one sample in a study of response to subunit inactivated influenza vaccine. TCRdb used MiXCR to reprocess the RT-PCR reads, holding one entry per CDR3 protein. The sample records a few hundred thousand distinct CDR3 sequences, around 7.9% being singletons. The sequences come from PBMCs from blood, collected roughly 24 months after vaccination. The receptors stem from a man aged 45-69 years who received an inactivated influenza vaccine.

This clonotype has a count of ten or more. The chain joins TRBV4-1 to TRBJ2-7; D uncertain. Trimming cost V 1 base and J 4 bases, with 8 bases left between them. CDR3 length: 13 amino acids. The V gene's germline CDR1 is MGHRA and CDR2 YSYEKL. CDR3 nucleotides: TGCGCCAGCAGCCAAGGAGGCGGTTACGAGCAGTACTTC. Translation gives CASSQGGGYEQYF.

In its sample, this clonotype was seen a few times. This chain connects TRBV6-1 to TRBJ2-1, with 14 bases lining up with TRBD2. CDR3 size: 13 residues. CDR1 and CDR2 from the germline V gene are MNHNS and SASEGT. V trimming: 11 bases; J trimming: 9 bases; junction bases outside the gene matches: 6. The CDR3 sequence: CAGGTSGRGEQFF. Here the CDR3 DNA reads TGTGCCGGAGGGACTAGCGGGAGAGGTGAGCAGTTCTTC.

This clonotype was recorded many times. The CDR3 here is CASSTGANTEAFF. The CDR3 bases are TGTGCCAGCAGCACAGGGGCTAACACTGAAGCTTTCTTT. The chain employs TRBV3-1 and TRBJ1-1, with 7 nucleotides matching TRBD1. V gave up 5 bases and J gave up 2 bases; unmatched junction bases: 2. This CDR3 has 13 amino acids. The germline CDR1 and CDR2 sequences are LGHDT and YNNKEL (reference sequence).

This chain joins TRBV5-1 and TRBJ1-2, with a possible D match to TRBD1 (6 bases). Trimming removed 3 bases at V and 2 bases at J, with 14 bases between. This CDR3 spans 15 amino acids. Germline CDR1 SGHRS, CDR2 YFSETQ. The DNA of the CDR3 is TGCGCCAGCAGCTACCGGACAGAGACAAACTATGGCTACACCTTC. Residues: CASSYRTETNYGYTF.

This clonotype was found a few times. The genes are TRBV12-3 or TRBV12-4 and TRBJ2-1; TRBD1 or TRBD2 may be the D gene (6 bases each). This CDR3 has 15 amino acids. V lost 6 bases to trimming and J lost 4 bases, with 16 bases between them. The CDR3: CASSPRGGAYNEQFF. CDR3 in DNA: TGTGCCAGCAGCCCCAGGGGCGGGGCGTACAATGAGCAGTTCTTC.

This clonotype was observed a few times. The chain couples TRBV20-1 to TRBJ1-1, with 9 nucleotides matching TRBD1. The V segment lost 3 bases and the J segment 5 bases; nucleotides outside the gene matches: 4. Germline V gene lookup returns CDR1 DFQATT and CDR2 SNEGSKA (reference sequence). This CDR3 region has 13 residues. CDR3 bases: TGCAGTGCTAGTGACAGGGGGGGAACTGAAGCTTTCTTT. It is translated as CSASDRGGTEAFF.

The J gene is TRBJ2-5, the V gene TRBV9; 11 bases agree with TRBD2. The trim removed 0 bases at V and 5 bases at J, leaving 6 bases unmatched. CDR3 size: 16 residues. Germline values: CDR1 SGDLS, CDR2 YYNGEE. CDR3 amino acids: CASSVGASGGRETQYF. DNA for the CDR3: TGTGCCAGCAGCGTAGGGGCTAGCGGGGGGCGTGAGACCCAGTACTTC.

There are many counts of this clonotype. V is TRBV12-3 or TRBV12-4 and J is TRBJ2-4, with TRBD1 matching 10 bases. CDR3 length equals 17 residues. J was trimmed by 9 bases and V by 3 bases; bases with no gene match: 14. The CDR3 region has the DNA TGTGCCAGCAGTTTCGGGACAGGGGCCCACGGGGGGACCATTCAGTACTTC. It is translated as CASSFGTGAHGGTIQYF.

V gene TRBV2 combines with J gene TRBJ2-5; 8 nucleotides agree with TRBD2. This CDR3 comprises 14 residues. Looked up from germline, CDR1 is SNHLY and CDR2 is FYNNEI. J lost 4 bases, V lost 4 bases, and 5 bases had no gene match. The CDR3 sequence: CASSVPGGRETQYF. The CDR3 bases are TGTGCCAGCAGTGTCCCGGGGGGGCGAGAGACCCAGTACTTC. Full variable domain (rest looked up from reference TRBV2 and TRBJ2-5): EPEVTQTPSHQVTQMGQEVILRCVPISNHLYFYWYRQILGQKVEFLVSFYNNEISEKSEIFDDQFSVERPDGSNFTLKIRSTKLEDSAMYFCASSVPGGRETQYFGPGTRLLVL.

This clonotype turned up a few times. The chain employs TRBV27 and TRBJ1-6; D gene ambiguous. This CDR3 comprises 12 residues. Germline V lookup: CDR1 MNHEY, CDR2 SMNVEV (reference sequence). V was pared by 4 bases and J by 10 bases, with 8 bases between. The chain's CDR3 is CASSSIRSPLHF. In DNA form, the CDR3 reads TGTGCCAGCAGTTCGATCAGATCACCCCTCCACTTT.

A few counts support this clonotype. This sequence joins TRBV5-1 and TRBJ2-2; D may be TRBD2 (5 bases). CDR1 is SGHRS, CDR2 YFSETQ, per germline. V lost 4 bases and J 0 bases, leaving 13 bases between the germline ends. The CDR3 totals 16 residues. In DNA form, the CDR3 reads TGCGCCAGCAGCGTAAGCGGAGGTCCGAACACCGGGGAGCTGTTTTTT. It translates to CASSVSGGPNTGELFF.

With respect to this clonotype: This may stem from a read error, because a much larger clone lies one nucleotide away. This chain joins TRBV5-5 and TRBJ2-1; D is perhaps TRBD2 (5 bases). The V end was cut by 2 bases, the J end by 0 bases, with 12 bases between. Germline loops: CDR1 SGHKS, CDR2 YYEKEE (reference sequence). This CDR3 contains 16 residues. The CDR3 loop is CASSLTGIRSYNEQFF. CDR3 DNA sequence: TGTGCCAGCAGCTTAACCGGGATTCGCTCCTACAATGAGCAGTTCTTC.

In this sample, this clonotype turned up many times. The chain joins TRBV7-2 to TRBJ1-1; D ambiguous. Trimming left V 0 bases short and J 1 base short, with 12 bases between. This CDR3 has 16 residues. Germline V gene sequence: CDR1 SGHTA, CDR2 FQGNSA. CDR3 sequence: CASSLAYEATNTEAFF. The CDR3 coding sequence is TGTGCCAGCAGCTTAGCGTATGAGGCCACGAACACTGAAGCTTTCTTT.

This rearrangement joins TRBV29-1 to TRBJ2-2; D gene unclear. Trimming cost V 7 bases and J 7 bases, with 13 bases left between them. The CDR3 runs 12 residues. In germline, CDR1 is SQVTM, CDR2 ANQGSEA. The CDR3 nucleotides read TGCAGCGGAACAGCAAGCAGCGGGGAGCTGTTTTTT. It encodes CSGTASSGELFF.

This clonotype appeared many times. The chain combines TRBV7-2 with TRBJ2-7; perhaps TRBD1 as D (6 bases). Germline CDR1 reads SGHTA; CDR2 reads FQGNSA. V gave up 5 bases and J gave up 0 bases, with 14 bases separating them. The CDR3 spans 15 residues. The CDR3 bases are TGTGCCAGCAGCCGAGACAGGCGATACTCCTACGAGCAGTACTTC. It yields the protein CASSRDRRYSYEQYF.

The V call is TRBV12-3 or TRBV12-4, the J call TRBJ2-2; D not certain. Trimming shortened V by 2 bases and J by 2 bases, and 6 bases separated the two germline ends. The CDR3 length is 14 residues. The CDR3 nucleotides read TGTGCCAGCAGTTTAACCCGTAACACCGGGGAGCTGTTTTTT. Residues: CASSLTRNTGELFF.

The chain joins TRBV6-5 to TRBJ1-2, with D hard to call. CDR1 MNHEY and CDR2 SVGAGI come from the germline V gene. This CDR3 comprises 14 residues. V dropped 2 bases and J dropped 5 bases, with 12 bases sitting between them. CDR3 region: CASSYRDRPYGYTF. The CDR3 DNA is TGTGCCAGCAGTTACCGCGATCGACCGTATGGCTACACCTTC.

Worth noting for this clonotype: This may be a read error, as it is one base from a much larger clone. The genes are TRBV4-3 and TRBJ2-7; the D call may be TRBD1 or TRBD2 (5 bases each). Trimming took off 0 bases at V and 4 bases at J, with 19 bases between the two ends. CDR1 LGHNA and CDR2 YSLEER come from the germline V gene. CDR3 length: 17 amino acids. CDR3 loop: CASSQDGTGTEIYEQYF. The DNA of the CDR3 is TGCGCCAGCAGCCAAGACGGGACCGGGACCGAGATTTACGAGCAGTACTTC.

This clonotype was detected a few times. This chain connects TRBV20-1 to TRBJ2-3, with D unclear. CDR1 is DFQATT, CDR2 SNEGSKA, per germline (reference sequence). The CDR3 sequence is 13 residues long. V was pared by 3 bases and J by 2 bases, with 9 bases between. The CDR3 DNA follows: TGCAGTGCTAGTACTGGGGTCACAGATACGCAGTATTTT. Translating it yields CSASTGVTDTQYF.

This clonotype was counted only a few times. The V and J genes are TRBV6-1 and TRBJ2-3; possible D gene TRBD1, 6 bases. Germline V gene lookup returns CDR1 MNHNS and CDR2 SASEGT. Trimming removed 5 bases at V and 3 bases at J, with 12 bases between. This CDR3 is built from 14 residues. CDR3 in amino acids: CASSQLGATDTQYF. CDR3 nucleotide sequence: TGTGCCAGCAGTCAGCTGGGGGCTACAGATACGCAGTATTTT.

CDR3 loop: CASSSPVGPGQGAPLENTGELFF. CDR3 nucleotides: TGTGCCAGCAGCTCGCCTGTAGGGCCGGGACAGGGGGCGCCCCTAGAGAACACCGGGGAGCTGTTTTTT. The chain links TRBV7-1 to TRBJ2-2; 12 bases are shared with TRBD1. TRBV7-1 is noted as an ORF with a role that remains uncertain. After removal of 3 bases from V and 1 base from J, the junction contained 21 bases not matched to a gene. CDR3 length equals 23 residues.

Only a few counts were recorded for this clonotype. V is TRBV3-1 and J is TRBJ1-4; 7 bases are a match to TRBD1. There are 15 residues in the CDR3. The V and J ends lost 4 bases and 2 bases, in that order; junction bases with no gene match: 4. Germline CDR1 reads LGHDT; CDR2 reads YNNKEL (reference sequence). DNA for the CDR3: TGTGCCAGCAGCCGTACAGGGGTCACTAATGAAAAACTGTTTTTT. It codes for CASSRTGVTNEKLFF. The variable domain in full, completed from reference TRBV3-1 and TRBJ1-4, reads DTAVSQTPKYLVTQMGNDKSIKCEQNLGHDTMYWYKQDSKKFLKIMFSYNNKELIINETVPNRFSPKSPDKAHLNLHINSLELGDSAVYFCASSRTGVTNEKLFFGSGTQLSVL.